The 21 T cell receptor beta chains given below trace back to one sample, sequenced in a study of blood T cells in healthy people across ages. PCR was performed a second time for about 7 to 11 cycles using a sample-barcoded 5' primer and a J-beta primer mix. Each CDR3 protein gets one entry after TCRdb re-called the 5' RACE reads with MiXCR. In the table there are 1,100,000 or so distinct CDR3 sequences, 35% to 50% of which are singletons. Sequencing used blood. All receptors derive from a woman aged 55-75 years in good health.

This chain joins TRBV29-1 and TRBJ2-5; D remains unclear. Germline V lookup: CDR1 SQVTM, CDR2 ANQGSEA. Trimming stripped 6 bases from V and 11 bases from J, with 22 bases between. The CDR3 extends over 13 amino acids. CDR3 nucleotides: TGCAGCGTGGCCCCCAGGCTTGGTAATGAGCAGTACTTC. Protein product: CSVAPRLGNEQYF.

Regarding this clonotype: A much larger clone differs by one base, so this may be a read error. J is TRBJ2-3 and V is TRBV10-1; D gene uncertain. Germline-derived CDR1 and CDR2 are WNHNN and SYGVQD (reference sequence). CDR3 length: 13 amino acids. CDR3 in amino acids: CAGSESVADTQYF. Here the CDR3 DNA reads TGCGCCGGCAGTGAGTCAGTTGCAGATACGCAGTATTTT.

The chain links TRBV29-1 to TRBJ2-5; 11 positions match TRBD2. The J segment lost 11 bases and the V segment lost 6 bases, leaving 11 bases of the junction unmatched. Germline values: CDR1 SQVTM, CDR2 ANQGSEA. The CDR3 length is 13 residues. The chain's CDR3 is CSVTSGNTDEQYF. The CDR3 DNA reads TGCAGCGTGACTAGCGGGAATACTGATGAGCAGTACTTC.

The genes are TRBV30 and TRBJ2-5, with D uncertain. Germline V gives CDR1 GTSNPN, CDR2 SVGIG (reference sequence). This CDR3 has 11 amino acids. Trimming pared 2 bases from V and 3 bases from J, leaving 4 bases between. In nucleotides, the CDR3 is TGTGCCTGGAGTACAAAAGAGACCCAGTACTTC. Amino acid sequence: CAWSTKETQYF.

The chain is built from TRBV3-1 and TRBJ2-1, with 7 positions matching TRBD2. Germline V gives CDR1 LGHDT, CDR2 YNNKEL (reference sequence). The CDR3 has 16 amino acids. Unmatched junction bases numbered 9, after V lost 1 base and J lost 6 bases. The CDR3 spells CASSQALRESINEQFF. As DNA, the CDR3 is TGTGCCAGCAGCCAAGCTCTGCGGGAGTCCATCAATGAGCAGTTCTTC.

This clonotype was counted many times. The chain carries TRBV12-3 or TRBV12-4 and TRBJ2-1; 9 nucleotides align to TRBD1. Trimming at V came to 4 bases and at J to 7 bases, leaving 2 bases not matched to a gene. This CDR3 is built from 13 residues. As DNA, the CDR3 is TGTGCCAGCAGTTGGACAGGGGTTAATGAGCAGTTCTTC. It codes for CASSWTGVNEQFF.

V usage is TRBV5-1 and J usage is TRBJ2-3; D is unclear. The CDR3 loop spans 13 amino acids. Germline CDR1 is SGHRS and CDR2 is YFSETQ. Trimming removed 0 bases at V and 4 bases at J, with 6 bases between. This CDR3 reads CASSLDTSDTQYF. DNA for the CDR3: TGCGCCAGCAGCTTGGACACCTCAGATACGCAGTATTTT.

There are a few counts of this clonotype. This sequence joins TRBV12-3 or TRBV12-4 and TRBJ2-7; no clear D. This CDR3 has 14 residues. Between the trimmed V and J ends, which lost 3 bases and 0 bases, there was a span of 9 bases. CDR3 sequence (DNA): TGTGCCAGCAGTTTCGGTGACATCTCCTACGAGCAGTACTTC. Its translation: CASSFGDISYEQYF.

The rearrangement links TRBV29-1 to TRBJ2-1; 11 bases are shared with TRBD2. This CDR3 is built from 15 residues. In germline, CDR1 is SQVTM, CDR2 ANQGSEA. V was clipped by 7 bases and J by 3 bases; unmatched bases: 8. The CDR3 region is CSGALAGGFYNEQFF. CDR3 nucleotide sequence: TGCAGCGGAGCCTTAGCGGGAGGGTTCTACAATGAGCAGTTCTTC.

This clonotype was picked up a small number of times. V is TRBV5-1 and J is TRBJ2-1, with a weak D call TRBD2 (6 bases). The CDR3 is made up of 17 amino acids. Germline CDR1 and CDR2: SGHRS and YFSETQ. The V and J ends lost 1 base and 6 bases respectively, with 20 bases between them. The CDR3 protein is CASSLTVAAHQGNEQFF. The CDR3 DNA is TGCGCCAGCAGCTTGACGGTAGCGGCCCACCAGGGCAATGAGCAGTTCTTC.

This clonotype was counted a few times. V is TRBV20-1 and J is TRBJ2-5, with 7 bases identical to TRBD1. The V gene end was trimmed by 7 bases and the J gene end by 0 bases; junction bases not matched to a gene: 5. CDR1 is DFQATT, CDR2 SNEGSKA, per germline (reference sequence). This CDR3 is 13 amino acids long. CDR3 in DNA: TGCAGTGTTACCGGGACAGACCAAGAGACCCAGTACTTC. Translating gives CSVTGTDQETQYF.

V gene TRBV4-1 combines with J gene TRBJ2-1; TRBD2 aligns across 10 bases. CDR1 and CDR2 from the germline V gene are MGHRA and YSYEKL. The CDR3 contains 15 residues. Trimming cost V 1 base and J 9 bases; bases outside gene matches: 6. The CDR3 here is CASSQGASGSGEQFF. The CDR3 region has the DNA TGCGCCAGCAGCCAAGGGGCTAGCGGGAGTGGTGAGCAGTTCTTC.

This sequence joins TRBV28 and TRBJ1-2; D remains unclear. The germline V gene encodes CDR1 MDHEN and CDR2 SYDVKM. This CDR3 spans 16 amino acids. The germline V and J ends were trimmed by 5 bases and 4 bases, with 20 bases remaining between them. CDR3 sequence reads: CASSLQLSTNLYGYTF. DNA of the CDR3: TGTGCCAGCAGTCTCCAGTTGTCTACCAACCTCTATGGCTACACCTTC.

This clonotype was seen a handful of times. The rearrangement uses TRBV27 and TRBJ2-3; TRBD2 is a possible D gene (6 bases). The germline V and J ends were trimmed by 6 bases and 0 bases, with 16 bases remaining between them. Looked up from germline, CDR1 is MNHEY and CDR2 is SMNVEV (reference sequence). This CDR3 has 16 residues. CDR3 loop: CASSSPGRPSTDTQYF. The CDR3, as DNA: TGTGCCAGCAGCTCCCCCGGGAGACCCAGCACAGATACGCAGTATTTT.

The sample holds a few counts of this clonotype. The chain uses TRBV11-3 and TRBJ2-5; the match to TRBD2 covers 10 bases. Germline V lookup: CDR1 SGHNT, CDR2 YENEEA. V lost 5 bases to trimming and J lost 4 bases; unmatched junction nucleotides: 1. This CDR3 is built from 13 residues. The CDR3 DNA reads as TGTGCCAGCAGCGCTAGCGGGAGAGAGACCCAGTACTTC. It specifies CASSASGRETQYF. Drawing the rest from reference TRBV11-3 and TRBJ2-5, the complete variable domain is EAGVVQSPRYKIIEKKQPVAFWCNPISGHNTLYWYLQNLGQGPELLIRYENEEAVDDSQLPKDRFSAERLKGVDSTLKIQPAELGDSAVYLCASSASGRETQYFGPGTRLLVL.

In this sample, this clonotype turned up a few times. V is TRBV20-1 and J is TRBJ1-2, with 7 bases matching TRBD1. The V gene end was trimmed by 0 bases and the J gene end by 6 bases; junction bases not matched to a gene: 10. Germline CDR1 DFQATT, CDR2 SNEGSKA (reference sequence). The CDR3 has 15 residues. DNA for the CDR3: TGCAGTGCTAGAGATCCTTTGAAGACAGGGAATGGCTACACCTTC. Its translation: CSARDPLKTGNGYTF.

This clonotype was counted between two and nine times. A single base separates this from a much larger clone, so it may be a read error. This chain joins TRBV3-1 and TRBJ2-4; a weak D match, TRBD2 (5 bases). This CDR3 spans 16 amino acids. Germline loops: CDR1 LGHDT, CDR2 YNNKEL (reference sequence). The V and J ends lost 0 bases and 0 bases respectively, with 9 bases between them. CDR3 in amino acids: CASSQELAGAKNIQYF. The DNA for the CDR3 is TGTGCCAGCAGCCAAGAACTCGCGGGAGCCAAAAACATTCAGTACTTC.

The genes are TRBV11-3 and TRBJ2-1; no firm D call. Trimming took 1 base from V and 9 from J, leaving 10 bases between them. There are 13 residues in the CDR3. Germline CDR1 is SGHNT and CDR2 is YENEEA. CDR3 protein: CASSLGLNGEQFF. CDR3 sequence (DNA): TGTGCCAGCAGCTTAGGGCTGAACGGTGAGCAGTTCTTC.

The genes are TRBV5-5 and TRBJ2-1; D is possibly TRBD1 (5 bases). Germline CDR1 and CDR2: SGHKS and YYEKEE (reference sequence). Deletions cut 0 bases from V and 11 bases from J, with 18 bases between. The CDR3 has 15 amino acids. CDR3 bases: TGTGCCAGCAGCTTGGAGAATTTAACAGGAGATCAGCAGTTCTTC. Protein product: CASSLENLTGDQQFF.

This clonotype was counted a few times. The rearrangement links TRBV7-9 to TRBJ2-7, with 10 bases identical to TRBD2. This CDR3 region has 17 residues. Germline CDR1 is SEHNR and CDR2 is FQNEAQ (reference sequence). J gave up 1 base and V 4 bases, and 10 bases lay outside the gene matches. The CDR3 loop reads CASSSTALAGESYEQYF. DNA of the CDR3: TGTGCCAGCAGCTCCACAGCCCTAGCGGGAGAGTCCTACGAGCAGTACTTC.

The rearrangement joins TRBV2 to TRBJ2-7, with 9 bases identical to TRBD1. J lost 2 bases, V lost 8 bases, and 10 bases had no gene match. The CDR3 has 15 amino acids. Per the germline V gene, CDR1 is SNHLY and CDR2 is FYNNEI. The CDR3 DNA follows: TGTGCCAGCGCTTCGGACAGGGGACTAACCTACGAGCAGTACTTC. It codes for CASASDRGLTYEQYF.